Here is one T cell receptor (beta chain) with its context. Its specificity is unknown. Profiling relied on immunoSEQ multiplex PCR, and the TCRdb table lists in-frame clones only, not all of them. The sample lists about 120,000 clones, approximately 93% seen once, with 2.5% to 3% in the top ten. The CDR3 is made up of 14 amino acids. V lost 0 bases and J lost 8, with 11 bases in between. Germline-derived CDR1 and CDR2 are SGDLS and YYNGEE. The sample is drawn from a study of T cell responses to AZD1222 COVID-19 vaccine. Study outcomes and limitations: Donors were chiefly white British, with a greater number of females, and clonal diversity was perhaps underestimated. It was only a handful of AZD1222 recipients who were seropositive at baseline.

The sample in question was peripheral blood, obtained on day 0 of AZD1222 vaccination. The sequence was obtained from an adult in good health. This chain links TRBV9 with TRBJ1-4; no reliable D call. Written as DNA, the CDR3 is TGTGCCAGCAGCGTAGGTGGGAATTCGGAAAAACTGTTTTTT. It is translated as CASSVGGNSEKLFF.